The 29 T cell receptor beta chains below come from one sample, sequenced in a study of shared clonotypes between healthy human individuals. Sequenced by immunoSEQ multiplex PCR; TCRdb stores in-frame clones only, minus some. The sample lists more than 2 million clones, roughly 96% seen once, with more than 0.1% in the top ten. Sequenced material: naive CD4+ T cells sorted from blood. Noted subset: CD45RA+ positively selected. Every receptor here comes from a man aged 18-30 years in good health.

The chain recombines TRBV9 with TRBJ1-2; D gene unclear. CDR1 is SGDLS and CDR2 is YYNGEE in the germline V gene. Trimming removed 3 bases at V and 2 bases at J, with 17 bases between. The CDR3 totals 16 residues. DNA for the CDR3: TGTGCCAGCAGCGAATCAGAGAAGGGCCGAAACTATGGCTACACCTTC. Its protein is CASSESEKGRNYGYTF.

This chain uses TRBV19 with TRBJ2-6; tentatively, D is TRBD2 (5 bases). This CDR3 has 17 residues. Per the germline V gene, CDR1 is LNHDA and CDR2 is SQIVND (reference sequence). The V end lost 7 bases, the J end lost 0 bases, and 16 bases lay between the germline ends. The DNA of the CDR3 is TGTGCCAGTACCCAACTCGGGGTCTACTCTGGGGCCAACGTCCTGACTTTC. Its protein product is CASTQLGVYSGANVLTF. The variable domain in full, completed from reference TRBV19 and TRBJ2-6, reads DGGITQSPKYLFRKEGQNVTLSCEQNLNHDAMYWYRQDPGQGLRLIYYSQIVNDFQKGDIAEGYSVSREKKESFPLTVTSAQKNPTAFYLCASTQLGVYSGANVLTFGAGSRLTVL.

The chain recombines TRBV5-1 with TRBJ2-7; no clear D gene. Trimming pared 7 bases from V and 3 bases from J, leaving 17 bases between. Looked up from germline, CDR1 is SGHRS and CDR2 is YFSETQ. The CDR3 covers 14 residues. The CDR3 DNA reads TGCGCCAGCGGAATGGACGCGGAAAACTACGAGCAGTACTTC. Residues: CASGMDAENYEQYF.

The chain carries TRBV7-9 and TRBJ2-7, with D uncertain. Germline-derived CDR1 and CDR2 are SEHNR and FQNEAQ (reference sequence). CDR3 length: 18 residues. V lost 2 bases, J lost 0 bases, and 20 bases lay in between. The CDR3 region has the DNA TGTGCCAGCAGCTTATTTACCGGCGGCTGGATGAGCTCCTACGAGCAGTACTTC. The encoded protein is CASSLFTGGWMSSYEQYF.

This clone was picked up one time. The chain joins TRBV18 to TRBJ1-2, with 8 bases lining up with TRBD1. Germline assignment: CDR1 KGHSH and CDR2 LQKENI. The CDR3 spans 14 residues. The V and J ends lost 3 bases and 6 bases, in that order; junction bases with no gene match: 6. The CDR3 DNA reads TGTGCCAGCTCACCCGGGACAGGCTTCGATGGCTACACCTTC. Translating gives CASSPGTGFDGYTF. Drawing the rest from reference TRBV18 and TRBJ1-2, the complete variable domain is NAGVMQNPRHLVRRRGQEARLRCSPMKGHSHVYWYRQLPEEGLKFMVYLQKENIIDESGMPKERFSAEFPKEGPSILRIQQVVRGDSAAYFCASSPGTGFDGYTFGSGTRLTVV.

The chain couples TRBV2 to TRBJ2-7; 7 nucleotides agree with TRBD1. Per the germline V gene, CDR1 is SNHLY and CDR2 is FYNNEI. This CDR3 is 14 amino acids long. The junction had 10 bases not matched to a gene; V was cut back by 6 bases and J by 5 bases. CDR3 DNA: TGTGCCAGCAGGGATAGACAGGGTCTTCACGAGCAGTACTTC. This translates into CASRDRQGLHEQYF.

The V and J genes are TRBV12-2 and TRBJ2-2; TRBD2 is taken as the D call from the table, unchecked against the DNA. TRBV12-2 is a documented pseudogene. The CDR3 sequence is 15 residues long. CDR3 DNA sequence: TGTGCAAGTCGCCCCCCGGGGGAAAGCACCGGGGAGCTGTTTTTT. Amino acids: CASRPPGESTGELFF.

The chain couples TRBV20-1 to TRBJ2-7; the D gene is possibly TRBD2 (5 bases). Germline V gene lookup returns CDR1 DFQATT and CDR2 SNEGSKA (reference sequence). The CDR3 is made up of 11 amino acids. The germline V and J ends were trimmed by 7 bases and 3 bases, with 10 bases remaining between them. The CDR3 loop is CSDLGSYEQYF. The DNA of the CDR3 is TGCAGTGACCTGGGGAGCTACGAGCAGTACTTC.

Note on this clone: Other DNA sequences in this specimen translate into the identical CDR3. The J gene is TRBJ1-6, the V gene TRBV5-1, with 8 bases aligning to TRBD1. This CDR3 has 14 amino acids. The germline CDR1 and CDR2 sequences are SGHRS and YFSETQ. J was trimmed by 6 bases and V by 3 bases; bases with no gene match: 2. CDR3 DNA sequence: TGCGCCAGCAGCTCGGGACAGGCTAATTCACCCCTCCACTTT. It yields the protein CASSSGQANSPLHF.

The gene calls are TRBV20-1 and TRBJ1-6; TRBD1 might be the D (5 bases). CDR1 and CDR2 (germline): DFQATT, SNEGSKA (reference sequence). The V gene lost 4 bases and the J gene lost 13 bases, with 11 bases spanning the gap. This CDR3 is built from 11 residues. The CDR3 is CSAKPGSPLHF. CDR3 nucleotide sequence: TGCAGTGCTAAACCAGGGTCCCCCCTCCACTTT.

The V and J genes are TRBV5-6 and TRBJ2-1; 9 positions match TRBD1. CDR3 size: 15 residues. Per germline, CDR1 SGHDT and CDR2 YYEEEE. V shed 2 bases and J 4 bases; nucleotides not matched to a gene: 4. CDR3 sequence reads: CASSFWDRDYNEQFF. The DNA for the CDR3 is TGTGCCAGCAGCTTTTGGGACAGGGATTACAATGAGCAGTTCTTC.

The CDR3 loop is CASRRAGGPNEKLFF. DNA of the CDR3: TGTGCCAGCAGACGAGCAGGGGGCCCTAATGAAAAACTGTTTTTT. The J gene is TRBJ1-4, the V gene TRBV6-5, with 8 bases matching TRBD1. There are 15 residues in the CDR3. V shed 6 bases and J 3 bases; nucleotides not matched to a gene: 6. The germline gives CDR1 MNHEY, CDR2 SVGAGI.

The chain recombines TRBV27 with TRBJ2-4, with D hard to call. Germline CDR1 reads MNHEY; CDR2 reads SMNVEV (reference sequence). CDR3 length: 14 amino acids. Trimming took 4 bases from V and 0 from J, leaving 7 bases between them. CDR3 region: CASSSSLAKNIQYF. The CDR3 DNA reads TGTGCCAGCAGTTCCTCCCTAGCCAAAAACATTCAGTACTTC.

The chain joins TRBV29-1 to TRBJ2-3; 12 nucleotides match TRBD1. The CDR3 has 15 residues. Germline assignment: CDR1 SQVTM and CDR2 ANQGSEA. V was pared by 8 bases and J by 4 bases, with 10 bases of the junction left unmatched. The CDR3 spells CSSGRGTGGADTQYF. The CDR3 nucleotides are TGCAGCTCTGGACGAGGGACAGGGGGCGCAGATACGCAGTATTTT.

The chain links TRBV9 to TRBJ1-6; possible D gene TRBD1, 6 bases. V was cut by 3 bases and J by 7 bases, with 14 bases left in between. CDR1 is SGDLS, CDR2 YYNGEE, per germline. This CDR3 has 15 amino acids. CDR3 bases: TGTGCCAGCAGCGCTTACAGGGATCCAAATTCACCCCTCCACTTT. It codes for CASSAYRDPNSPLHF.

This rearrangement joins TRBV2 to TRBJ2-4; the match to TRBD2 covers 13 bases. The length of the CDR3 is 17 residues. The ends lost 4 bases at V and 8 bases at J; junction bases unmatched: 11. CDR1 and CDR2 from the germline V gene are SNHLY and FYNNEI. The CDR3 loop reads CASSGGTSGNGLYIQYF. Here the CDR3 DNA reads TGTGCCAGCAGTGGAGGGACTAGCGGGAACGGGTTGTACATTCAGTACTTC.

The chain is built from TRBV5-6 and TRBJ2-1, with D maybe TRBD1 (6 bases). The CDR3 extends over 12 amino acids. Trimming pared 3 bases from V and 8 bases from J, leaving 9 bases between. CDR1 is SGHDT, CDR2 YYEEEE, per germline. CDR3 residues: CASSSDSHEQFF. The CDR3 DNA follows: TGTGCCAGCAGCTCGGACAGTCATGAGCAGTTCTTC.

This chain connects TRBV5-1 to TRBJ2-2, with D possibly TRBD2 on 6 matching bases. Germline V lookup: CDR1 SGHRS, CDR2 YFSETQ. CDR3 length: 15 residues. Trimming pared 1 base from V and 6 bases from J, leaving 13 bases between. The CDR3 bases are TGCGCCAGCAGCTTGTTGGAGGGGTCCCCCGGGGAGCTGTTTTTT. This sequence encodes CASSLLEGSPGELFF.

The V gene is TRBV7-3, the J gene TRBJ1-1; 12 bases match TRBD1. Germline CDR1 SGHTA, CDR2 FQGTGA. V gave up 5 bases and J gave up 0 bases; unmatched junction bases: 10. The CDR3 length is 18 residues. The CDR3 is CASSRRDRGLTMNTEAFF. CDR3 nucleotides: TGTGCCAGCAGCCGACGGGACAGGGGGCTTACAATGAACACTGAAGCTTTCTTT.

In the case of this clone: This same CDR3 is encoded by further DNA sequences in the sample. V is TRBV5-1 and J is TRBJ2-7; possibly TRBD1 for D (6 bases). Looked up from germline, CDR1 is SGHRS and CDR2 is YFSETQ. Deletions cut 0 bases from V and 4 bases from J, with 11 bases between. CDR3 length equals 14 residues. This chain's CDR3 is CASSLVGATYEQYF. The DNA for the CDR3 is TGCGCCAGCAGCTTGGTGGGGGCCACTTACGAGCAGTACTTC. Looking up the rest from reference TRBV5-1 and TRBJ2-7 gives the full variable domain: KAGVTQTPRYLIKTRGQQVTLSCSPISGHRSVSWYQQTPGQGLQFLFEYFSETQRNKGNFPGRFSGRQFSNSRSEMNVSTLELGDSALYLCASSLVGATYEQYFGPGTRLTVT.

This chain joins TRBV4-1 and TRBJ1-5, with a possible D match to TRBD1 (5 bases). The V gene's germline CDR1 is MGHRA and CDR2 YSYEKL. CDR3 length: 15 residues. Trimming removed 2 bases at V and 4 bases at J, with 12 bases between. This chain's CDR3 is CASSQFDRDNQPQHF. Here the CDR3 DNA reads TGCGCCAGCAGCCAATTCGACAGAGATAATCAGCCCCAGCATTTT.

The chain couples TRBV5-1 to TRBJ2-5; 9 bases line up with TRBD2. Germline CDR1 is SGHRS and CDR2 is YFSETQ. This CDR3 is 13 amino acids long. The V gene end was trimmed by 4 bases and the J gene end by 5 bases; junction bases not matched to a gene: 3. The CDR3 coding sequence is TGCGCCAGCAGCGGCGGGGGGGCGGAGACCCAGTACTTC. This encodes CASSGGGAETQYF.

CDR3: CASTGQGSHEQYF. CDR3 coding DNA: TGCGCCAGCACCGGACAGGGATCCCACGAGCAGTACTTC. The rearrangement joins TRBV5-1 to TRBJ2-7, with 8 bases matching TRBD1. The CDR3 is 13 amino acids. Losses at the gene ends were 6 bases for V and 5 bases for J; bases not matched to a gene: 7. Germline CDR1 SGHRS, CDR2 YFSETQ.

The chain couples TRBV7-3 to TRBJ1-1; 7 bases match TRBD1. This CDR3 is 14 amino acids long. Germline V CDR1 and CDR2: SGHTA, FQGTGA. After removal of 5 bases from V and 8 bases from J, the junction contained 11 bases not matched to a gene. The CDR3: CASSLNTGTEEAFF. Here the CDR3 DNA reads TGTGCCAGCAGCCTAAACACCGGGACAGAGGAAGCTTTCTTT.

The chain recombines TRBV9 with TRBJ2-7; possibly TRBD1 for D (5 bases). V was cut by 2 bases and J by 3 bases, with 12 bases left in between. Germline CDR1 is SGDLS and CDR2 is YYNGEE. The CDR3 consists of 14 residues. The CDR3 here is CASSVDQGYYEQYF. As DNA, the CDR3 is TGTGCCAGCAGCGTGGATCAGGGCTACTACGAGCAGTACTTC.

The chain has TRBV9 and TRBJ2-1; 7 positions agree with TRBD2. V lost 0 bases, J lost 6 bases, and 3 bases stayed unmatched. The CDR3 contains 14 residues. The germline V gene has CDR1 SGDLS and CDR2 YYNGEE. CDR3 nucleotide sequence: TGTGCCAGCAGCGTAGGGTGGACTAGCAATGAGCAGTTCTTC. Its protein is CASSVGWTSNEQFF.

The CDR3 spells CASSLRSLRDTNYGYTF. For the CDR3, the DNA is TGCGCCAGCAGCTTGAGGTCCCTCCGGGACACCAACTATGGCTACACCTTC. The chain links TRBV5-1 to TRBJ1-2; a possible D gene is TRBD1 (6 bases). Between the trimmed V and J ends, which lost 1 base and 2 bases, there was a span of 18 bases. CDR1 is SGHRS and CDR2 is YFSETQ in the germline V gene. The CDR3 is 17 residues long.

Concerning this clone itself: This may arise from a read error, as a much more abundant clone is one base away. The chain employs TRBV7-3 and TRBJ1-2; 7 bases are a match to TRBD1. The length of the CDR3 is 13 residues. The ends lost 5 bases at V and 4 bases at J; junction bases unmatched: 4. CDR1 SGHTA and CDR2 FQGTGA come from the germline V gene. CDR3 nucleotide sequence: TGTGCCAGCAGCCCGGGACAGCTCTATGGCTACACCTTC. It translates to CASSPGQLYGYTF.

The rearrangement uses TRBV5-4 and TRBJ2-7, with 8 nucleotides matching TRBD2. The CDR3 length is 16 residues. V lost 4 bases and J lost 1; bases outside the gene matches: 10. Germline-derived CDR1 and CDR2 are SGHNT and YYREEE (reference sequence). The CDR3 DNA is TGTGCCAGCAGCCCGGGAGGGTTGATATCTTCCTACGAGCAGTACTTC. This gives the protein CASSPGGLISSYEQYF.